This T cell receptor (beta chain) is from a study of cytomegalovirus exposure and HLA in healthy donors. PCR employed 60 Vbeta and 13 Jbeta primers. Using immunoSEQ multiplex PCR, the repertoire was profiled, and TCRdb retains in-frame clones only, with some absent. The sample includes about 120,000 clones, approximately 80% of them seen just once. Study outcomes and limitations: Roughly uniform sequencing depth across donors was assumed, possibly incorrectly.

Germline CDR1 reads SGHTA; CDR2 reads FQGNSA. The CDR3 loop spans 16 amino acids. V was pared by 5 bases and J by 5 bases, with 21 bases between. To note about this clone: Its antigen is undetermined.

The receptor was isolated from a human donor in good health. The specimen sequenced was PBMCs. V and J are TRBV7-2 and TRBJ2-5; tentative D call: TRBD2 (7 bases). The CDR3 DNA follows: TGTGCCAGCAGCCCCTGGGGGGGCCACGTTCGGGAGACCCAGTACTTC. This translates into CASSPWGGHVRETQYF.